The rows below give T cell receptor beta chains drawn from one sample of a study of vaccination effects on CD4 cells after COVID-19. These receptors lack a known antigen. TCRdb keeps only in-frame clones here, not all; method: immunoSEQ multiplex PCR. The data hold tens of thousands of clones, with roughly 75% observed a single time. This specimen consisted of CD4+ T cells from PBMCs cultured with HCoV-NL63 spike peptides, obtained before COVID-19 vaccination. These receptors originate from a human donor who received a COVID-19 vaccine. Both conserved end residues are part of each CDR3. A D gene is named only where the DNA matches it firmly. Where a row states a size, it is once, few, many or the class of an expanded clone; other rows omit it.

cdr3_nt | cdr3_aa | clone_size | j_call | d_call | cdr3_length | v_call
TGTGCCAGCAGCCCGAGGACTAGCGGGGGATTCTCCTACGAGCAGTACTTC | CASSPRTSGGFSYEQYF | . | TRBJ2-7 | TRBD2 | 17 | TRBV4-2
TGTGCCATCAGAGGCCCAGAGATTAAAGCTTTCTTT | CAIRGPEIKAFF | . | TRBJ1-1 | . | 12 | TRBV10-3
TGTGCCAGTAGCACCTCGGGGATGGGTGAAAAACTGTTTTTT | CASSTSGMGEKLFF | . | TRBJ1-4 | . | 14 | TRBV19
TGTGCCAGCAGCTTAGCGATTGGGCTGAGTAATTCACCCCTCCACTTT | CASSLAIGLSNSPLHF | . | TRBJ1-6 | . | 16 | TRBV7-9
TGTGCCAGCAGTCGACAGGGGGCAGAGACCCAGTACTTC | CASSRQGAETQYF | . | TRBJ2-5 | TRBD1 | 13 | TRBV28
TGCGCCAGCAGCACACTGCGAGGACAGCCGAACACTGAAGCTTTCTTT | CASSTLRGQPNTEAFF | few | TRBJ1-1 | . | 16 | TRBV5-1
TGTGCCAGCAGCCAAGTAGCGGGGCGGAACACCGGGGAGCTGTTTTTT | CASSQVAGRNTGELFF | . | TRBJ2-2 | TRBD2 | 16 | TRBV4-2
TGTGCCAGCAGCTTGGGGGTGGGGAACACTGAAGCTTTCTTT | CASSLGVGNTEAFF | . | TRBJ1-1 | . | 14 | TRBV7-3
TGTGCCAGCAGCGCCTTGACAGGGGGAGGGAACACCGGGGAGCTGTTTTTT | CASSALTGGGNTGELFF | few | TRBJ2-2 | TRBD1 | 17 | TRBV7-2
TGTGCCAGCAGTGACCCCCGGGCGAGTGAAGAGACCCAGTACTTC | CASSDPRASEETQYF | . | TRBJ2-5 | . | 15 | TRBV6-1
TGTGCCAGCAGCTTGGTGTCGGTGAACACTGAAGCTTTCTTT | CASSLVSVNTEAFF | . | TRBJ1-1 | . | 14 | TRBV5-6
TGTGCCAGCAGCCCTCGGGATGGTGGCTACACCTTC | CASSPRDGGYTF | few | TRBJ1-2 | . | 12 | TRBV5-7
TGTGCCTGGAGTGTGAAACTAGCGGGGGGGCCGGCCGGGAATGAGCAGTTCTTC | CAWSVKLAGGPAGNEQFF | . | TRBJ2-1 | TRBD2 | 18 | TRBV30
TGTGCCAGCAGCTTTGGTCCGAGCAACCCCCAGCATTTT | CASSFGPSNPQHF | . | TRBJ1-5 | . | 13 | TRBV7-2
TGTGCCACCAGCAGAGACCGGACAGGGGGCGCGCCCCAGCATTTT | CATSRDRTGGAPQHF | . | TRBJ1-5 | TRBD1 | 15 | TRBV15
TGTGCCAGCAGCTCGAGGGAGGGGGCGTCTCTAAACACCGGGGAGCTGTTTTTT | CASSSREGASLNTGELFF | once | TRBJ2-2 | . | 18 | TRBV5-4
TGTGCCAGCACGACGGACTACTATGGCTACACCTTC | CASTTDYYGYTF | . | TRBJ1-2 | . | 12 | TRBV19
TGTGCCAGCAGCTCTACGACTCGAGGACTAGCGGGGGGTAACGAGCAGTACTTC | CASSSTTRGLAGGNEQYF | once | TRBJ2-7 | TRBD2 | 18 | TRBV7-9
TGTGCCTGGAGTCCTGGACTAGCGGGAGAAGAGACCCAGTACTTC | CAWSPGLAGEETQYF | . | TRBJ2-5 | TRBD2 | 15 | TRBV30
TGTGCCTGGAACACCCTACTGGGGTCACCCCTCCACTTT | CAWNTLLGSPLHF | . | TRBJ1-6 | . | 13 | TRBV30
TGTGCCAGCAGCGTCGGGACTAGCGCCCACACAGATACGCAGTATTTT | CASSVGTSAHTDTQYF | few | TRBJ2-3 | TRBD2 | 16 | TRBV9
TGTGCCAGCAGCCAAGTATTAGCGGGGGACAATGAGCAGTTCTTC | CASSQVLAGDNEQFF | few | TRBJ2-1 | TRBD2 | 15 | TRBV4-2
TGCGCCAGCAGCCAAGACAGGGGTTTCTACGAGCAGTACTTC | CASSQDRGFYEQYF | . | TRBJ2-7 | . | 14 | TRBV4-1
TGTGCCAGCAGCCCGACCCAGGGAAAAAATGAAAAACTGTTTTTT | CASSPTQGKNEKLFF | few | TRBJ1-4 | . | 15 | TRBV7-9
TGTGCCAGCAGAGAGACTAGCGGGAGTGGTGAGCAGTACTTC | CASRETSGSGEQYF | . | TRBJ2-7 | TRBD2 | 14 | TRBV2
TGCGCCAGCAGCTTATGGTCGGGACAGGGGGCGGGCGGGGCCAACGTCCTGACTTTC | CASSLWSGQGAGGANVLTF | hyperexpanded | TRBJ2-6 | TRBD1 | 19 | TRBV5-1
TGTGCCAGCAGTGGAACAGGGCACAAACAAGAGACCCAGTACTTC | CASSGTGHKQETQYF | . | TRBJ2-5 | . | 15 | TRBV6-2/TRBV6-3
TGTGCCAGCAGCCAAGGGAGGTTAGCGGGAGGCCCCTACAATGAGCAGTTCTTC | CASSQGRLAGGPYNEQFF | . | TRBJ2-1 | TRBD2 | 18 | TRBV3-1/TRBV3-2
TGCGCCAGCAGGGGGGCCGCCTCCTCACCCCTCCACTTT | CASRGAASSPLHF | . | TRBJ1-6 | . | 13 | TRBV5-1
TGTGCCACCAGCAGACCGACAGGGTGGCTCAGGGAAGCTTTCTTT | CATSRPTGWLREAFF | . | TRBJ1-1 | TRBD1 | 15 | TRBV15
TGTGCCAGTTCACAGGGGCAAGAGACCCAGTACTTC | CASSQGQETQYF | . | TRBJ2-5 | TRBD1 | 12 | TRBV19
TGTGCCAGCAGTTTCCCCCGGGGGGCGGCGACCTACGAGCAGTACTTC | CASSFPRGAATYEQYF | . | TRBJ2-7 | . | 16 | TRBV28
TGTGCCAGCTCACCACAAGAGACCCAGTACTTC | CASSPQETQYF | . | TRBJ2-5 | . | 11 | TRBV18
TGTGCCAGCTCACCTTTTGGACAGGAGAATTCACCCCTCCACTTT | CASSPFGQENSPLHF | few | TRBJ1-6 | TRBD1 | 15 | TRBV18
TGTGCCAGCAGTGAATACGACAATCAGCCCCAGCATTTT | CASSEYDNQPQHF | . | TRBJ1-5 | . | 13 | TRBV6-1
TGTGCCAGCAGTCCCGGACAGGGGGTTATGGGCGAGCAGTACTTC | CASSPGQGVMGEQYF | . | TRBJ2-7 | TRBD1 | 15 | TRBV2
TGTGCCAGCTCACCTGGACAAGGGGGCAATCAGCCCCAGCATTTT | CASSPGQGGNQPQHF | . | TRBJ1-5 | . | 15 | TRBV18
TGTGCCAGTAGTCCCGGGGCAGGGGCGAACACCGGGGAGCTGTTTTTT | CASSPGAGANTGELFF | . | TRBJ2-2 | . | 16 | TRBV19
TGTGCCAGCAGCTTAGAGGGCAGGGGGATGAGAGGGACAGATACGCAGTATTTT | CASSLEGRGMRGTDTQYF | . | TRBJ2-3 | TRBD1 | 18 | TRBV7-2
TGTGCCAGCAGCTTAGTTGACAGGGATACTGAAGCTTTCTTT | CASSLVDRDTEAFF | . | TRBJ1-1 | TRBD1 | 14 | TRBV7-9
TGTGCCAGCAGAGCCGGGACCCTACCCAATGAGCAGTTCTTC | CASRAGTLPNEQFF | . | TRBJ2-1 | . | 14 | TRBV28
TGTGCCAGCCGGTTCGGGGCTAGCGGATACAATGAGCAGTTCTTC | CASRFGASGYNEQFF | . | TRBJ2-1 | TRBD2 | 15 | TRBV19
TGTGCCAGCTCACCACCCCGACAGAACACTGAAGCTTTCTTT | CASSPPRQNTEAFF | . | TRBJ1-1 | . | 14 | TRBV18
TGTGCCAGCAGTGGGGCGTGGTTGAGGGAGGGCATAGAGACCCAGTACTTC | CASSGAWLREGIETQYF | . | TRBJ2-5 | TRBD2 | 17 | TRBV2
TGTGCCAGCTCCCTTCCAGGGGTCCAAAATTCACCCCTCCACTTT | CASSLPGVQNSPLHF | . | TRBJ1-6 | . | 15 | TRBV28
TGCGCCAGCAGCCCGGGACAGGGTCTTGAAAAACTGTTTTTT | CASSPGQGLEKLFF | . | TRBJ1-4 | TRBD1 | 14 | TRBV4-3
TGTGCCAGCAGACCCAGGCTGTCTGAAGCTTTCTTT | CASRPRLSEAFF | . | TRBJ1-1 | . | 12 | TRBV28
TGCGCCAGCAGCTCACAGGGGAGTGACTATGGCTACACCTTC | CASSSQGSDYGYTF | . | TRBJ1-2 | TRBD1 | 14 | TRBV5-1
TGTGCCAGCAGTGGGATGCGCCGAGGGACAGCAAAGGTGACCCAGTACTTC | CASSGMRRGTAKVTQYF | . | TRBJ2-5 | TRBD1 | 17 | TRBV6-1
TGTGCCAGCAGCCCCTGGCGAGGGGAGGGCTACACCTTC | CASSPWRGEGYTF | . | TRBJ1-2 | . | 13 | TRBV7-2
TGTGCCAGCAGAGCACAGGGACTCGAGCAGTACTTC | CASRAQGLEQYF | . | TRBJ2-7 | . | 12 | TRBV2
TGTGCCAGCAGCTTACTCCGTCTGACAGATCTAACCTACGAGCAGTACTTC | CASSLLRLTDLTYEQYF | once | TRBJ2-7 | . | 17 | TRBV7-2
TGCGCCAGCAGCGTACGTATCCCGAACAATGAGCAGTTCTTC | CASSVRIPNNEQFF | . | TRBJ2-1 | . | 14 | TRBV5-1
TGTGCCATCAGATCAGGGGGGACGTCGAACACTGAAGCTTTCTTT | CAIRSGGTSNTEAFF | . | TRBJ1-1 | TRBD1 | 15 | TRBV10-3
TGTGCCACCGGGACAGGGTATAATTCACCCCTCCACTTT | CATGTGYNSPLHF | few | TRBJ1-6 | TRBD1 | 13 | TRBV27
TGTGCCTGGAGTCTGGGGGCGGCTGGGGCCAACGTCCTGACTTTC | CAWSLGAAGANVLTF | . | TRBJ2-6 | . | 15 | TRBV30
TGTGCCAGCAGTGTACGACAGGGGGCGGGAGGTGAGCAGTTCTTC | CASSVRQGAGGEQFF | . | TRBJ2-1 | TRBD1 | 15 | TRBV2
TGCAGCGTTGAAGATAGGAGAGGGGGCACCTATGGCTACACCTTC | CSVEDRRGGTYGYTF | . | TRBJ1-2 | TRBD1 | 15 | TRBV29-1
TGTGCCAGCAGCTCTTCGGGACTCAACACTGAAGCTTTCTTT | CASSSSGLNTEAFF | once | TRBJ1-1 | . | 14 | TRBV7-8